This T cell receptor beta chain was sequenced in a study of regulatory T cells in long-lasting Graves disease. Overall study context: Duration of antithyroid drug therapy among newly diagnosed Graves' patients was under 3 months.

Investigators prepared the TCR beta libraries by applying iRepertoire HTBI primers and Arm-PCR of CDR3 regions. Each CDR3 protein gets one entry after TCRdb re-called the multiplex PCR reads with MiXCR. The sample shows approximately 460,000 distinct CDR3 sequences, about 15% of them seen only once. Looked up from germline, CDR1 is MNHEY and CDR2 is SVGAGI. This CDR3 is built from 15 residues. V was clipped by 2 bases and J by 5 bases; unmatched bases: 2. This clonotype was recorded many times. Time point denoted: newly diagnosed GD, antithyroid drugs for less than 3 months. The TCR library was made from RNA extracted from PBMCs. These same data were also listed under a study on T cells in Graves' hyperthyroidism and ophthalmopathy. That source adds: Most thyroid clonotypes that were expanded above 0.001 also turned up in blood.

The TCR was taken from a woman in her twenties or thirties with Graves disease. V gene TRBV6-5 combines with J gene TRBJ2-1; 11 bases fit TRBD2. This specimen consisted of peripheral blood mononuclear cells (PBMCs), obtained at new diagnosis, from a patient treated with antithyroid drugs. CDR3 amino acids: CASSYRLAGNNEQFF. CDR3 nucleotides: TGTGCCAGCAGTTACCGACTAGCGGGGAACAATGAGCAGTTCTTC.